These 7 T cell receptor beta chains were sequenced from one sample in a study of neurological immune-mediated disorders. TCRdb re-called the 5' RACE reads through MiXCR, storing one row per CDR3 protein. This sample has under 50,000 distinct CDR3 sequences; about 25% occur once, and the top ten carry roughly 25%. Sequences were obtained from PBMCs. The origin of the receptors is a woman in her 70s in good health.

In this sample, this clonotype turned up many times. The DNA of the CDR3 is TGTGCCACCAGGAAAGATCGGGGGGACAGGGGGCATGAGCAGTTCTTC. Protein: CATRKDRGDRGHEQFF. V and J are TRBV15 and TRBJ2-1; TRBD1 matches 12 bases. Germline-derived CDR1 and CDR2 are LNHNV and YYDKDF (reference sequence). The V segment lost 6 bases and the J segment 8 bases; nucleotides outside the gene matches: 11. The CDR3 length is 16 residues. The complete variable domain, with remaining parts taken from reference TRBV15 and TRBJ2-1, reads DAMVIQNPRYQVTQFGKPVTLSCSQTLNHNVMYWYQQKSSQAPKLLFHYYDKDFNNEADTPDNFQSRRPNTSFCFLDIRSPGLGDTAMYLCATRKDRGDRGHEQFFGPGTRLTVL.

There are many counts of this clonotype. The chain recombines TRBV18 with TRBJ1-2; 9 bases agree with TRBD1. CDR1 KGHSH and CDR2 LQKENI come from the germline V gene. The CDR3 covers 14 residues. J was trimmed by 2 bases and V by 5 bases; bases with no gene match: 3. CDR3 residues: CASSSDRGNYGYTF. The CDR3 bases are TGTGCCAGCTCATCCGACAGGGGGAACTATGGCTACACCTTC. Full variable domain (rest looked up from reference TRBV18 and TRBJ1-2): NAGVMQNPRHLVRRRGQEARLRCSPMKGHSHVYWYRQLPEEGLKFMVYLQKENIIDESGMPKERFSAEFPKEGPSILRIQQVVRGDSAAYFCASSSDRGNYGYTFGSGTRLTVV.

J is TRBJ2-1 and V is TRBV19; D is perhaps TRBD2 (6 bases). The length of the CDR3 is 15 residues. Germline CDR1 and CDR2: LNHDA and SQIVND (reference sequence). Trimming stripped 3 bases from V and 8 bases from J, with 17 bases between. The CDR3 nucleotides read TGTGCCAGTAGTATGGGTGGACTAAGTCGGGATGAGCAGTTCTTC. Translating gives CASSMGGLSRDEQFF.

This clonotype was counted ten times or more. The chain has TRBV5-1 and TRBJ2-7; D may be TRBD1 (5 bases). V was trimmed by 4 bases and J by 5 bases, leaving 13 bases between them. This CDR3 region has 13 residues. Germline V gene sequence: CDR1 SGHRS, CDR2 YFSETQ. CDR3 DNA sequence: TGCGCCAGCAGCGAACCAGGGTCGCACGAGCAGTACTTC. Amino acids: CASSEPGSHEQYF. Filled out from reference TRBV5-1 and TRBJ2-7, the complete variable domain reads KAGVTQTPRYLIKTRGQQVTLSCSPISGHRSVSWYQQTPGQGLQFLFEYFSETQRNKGNFPGRFSGRQFSNSRSEMNVSTLELGDSALYLCASSEPGSHEQYFGPGTRLTVT.

This clonotype was observed a single time. The rearrangement links TRBV9 to TRBJ1-4; no clear D gene. This CDR3 is built from 15 residues. The V gene's germline CDR1 is SGDLS and CDR2 YYNGEE. The V and J ends lost 4 bases and 0 bases respectively, with 10 bases between them. CDR3 protein: CASSTGGPTNEKLFF. The CDR3 DNA is TGTGCCAGCAGCACCGGCGGCCCAACTAATGAAAAACTGTTTTTT.

Note on this clonotype: A read error may account for a junction end that differs from germline. J is TRBJ2-7 and V is TRBV20-1, with 8 bases identical to TRBD2. The CDR3 is made up of 16 amino acids. Germline assignment: CDR1 DFQATT and CDR2 SNEGSKA (reference sequence). CDR3 sequence reads: CSSRLGLAGTGYEQYF. The CDR3 nucleotides are TGCAGTTCTAGACTCGGACTAGCTGGAACTGGCTACGAGCAGTACTTC.

The rearrangement uses TRBV4-3 and TRBJ2-3; D is possibly TRBD2 (6 bases). Germline values: CDR1 LGHNA, CDR2 YSLEER. Trimming cost V 4 bases and J 5 bases, with 7 bases left between them. The CDR3 is 12 amino acids. The CDR3 DNA sequence: TGCGCCAGCAGCCGCGGGGTAGATACGCAGTATTTT. Residues: CASSRGVDTQYF.